The 26 T cell receptor beta chains below come from one sample, sequenced in a study of blood T cell repertoires in COVID-19. Profiled with immunoSEQ multiplex PCR; TCRdb holds only in-frame clones, not every one. This sample has over 130,000 clones, with approximately 88% found just once. Source material: peripheral blood. These receptors were taken from a human donor in a cohort sampled during active COVID-19.

The V gene is TRBV5-1, the J gene TRBJ2-5; D possibly corresponds to TRBD2 (5 bases). CDR1 SGHRS and CDR2 YFSETQ come from the germline V gene. The germline V and J ends were trimmed by 1 base and 6 bases, with 16 bases remaining between them. The CDR3 is made up of 15 amino acids. The CDR3 region is CASSLRTEPGKTQYF. Here the CDR3 DNA reads TGCGCCAGCAGCTTGAGGACTGAACCGGGAAAGACCCAGTACTTC.

About this clone: Other DNA sequences within the sample encode an identical CDR3. The CDR3 sequence: CASSPAGGLEETQYF. Written as DNA, the CDR3 is TGTGCCAGCAGCCCCGCCGGGGGGCTGGAGGAGACCCAGTACTTC. The genes are TRBV11-2 and TRBJ2-5; tentative D call: TRBD2 (7 bases). V lost 5 bases to trimming and J lost 5 bases, with 18 bases between them. The CDR3 covers 15 residues. In germline, CDR1 is SGHAT, CDR2 FQNNGV.

J is TRBJ2-1 and V is TRBV5-1, with 9 bases that match TRBD1. The length of the CDR3 is 15 residues. The germline V gene has CDR1 SGHRS and CDR2 YFSETQ. V gave up 3 bases and J gave up 4 bases; unmatched junction bases: 5. As DNA, the CDR3 is TGCGCCAGCAGCTCCGGGACAGGGAGGTACAATGAGCAGTTCTTC. Translating gives CASSSGTGRYNEQFF.

V usage is TRBV6-5 and J usage is TRBJ2-5; maybe TRBD2 (7 bases). Trimming shortened V by 4 bases and J by 5 bases, and 17 bases separated the two germline ends. CDR3 size: 15 residues. Per the germline V gene, CDR1 is MNHEY and CDR2 is SVGAGI. Written as DNA, the CDR3 is TGTGCCAGCAGTTTGCAGGGGCAGGGAGGGGAGACCCAGTACTTC. Protein: CASSLQGQGGETQYF.

The chain uses TRBV9 and TRBJ1-4, with D possibly being TRBD1 (6 bases). V lost 4 bases, J lost 0 bases, and 13 bases lay in between. Germline CDR1 and CDR2: SGDLS and YYNGEE. CDR3 length equals 16 residues. CDR3 residues: CASSPRGGATNEKLFF. The CDR3 DNA reads TGTGCCAGCAGCCCGAGGGGGGGCGCAACTAATGAAAAACTGTTTTTT. The full variable domain, in which reference TRBV9 and TRBJ1-4 provide the parts outside the CDR3, is DSGVTQTPKHLITATGQRVTLRCSPRSGDLSVYWYQQSLDQGLQFLIQYYNGEERAKGNILERFSAQQFPDLHSELNLSSLELGDSALYFCASSPRGGATNEKLFFGSGTQLSVL.

This chain uses TRBV15 with TRBJ2-5; perhaps TRBD1 as D (6 bases). Germline CDR1 is LNHNV and CDR2 is YYDKDF (reference sequence). V was trimmed by 4 bases and J by 0 bases, leaving 9 bases between them. The CDR3 consists of 14 residues. The CDR3 region is CATSMTGNQETQYF. CDR3 DNA: TGTGCCACCAGCATGACAGGTAACCAAGAGACCCAGTACTTC.

This chain joins TRBV4-2 and TRBJ2-1; 10 bases fit TRBD2. Germline V CDR1 and CDR2: LGHNA, YNFKEQ. Germline trimming cut 4 bases from V and 10 bases from J; bases unmatched to any gene: 13. The CDR3 consists of 16 residues. The CDR3 is CASSLGAAGGPGEQFF. CDR3 DNA sequence: TGTGCCAGCAGCCTTGGGGCAGCGGGGGGGCCTGGCGAGCAGTTCTTC.

This clone showed up just once. The chain carries TRBV3-1 (or the pseudogene TRBV3-2) and TRBJ1-1; no reliable D call. The germline V and J ends were trimmed by 3 bases and 3 bases, with 11 bases remaining between them. Germline V lookup: CDR1 LGHDT, CDR2 YNNKEL (reference sequence). This CDR3 is 14 amino acids long. The CDR3 loop is CASSHTGWDTEAFF. The CDR3 nucleotides are TGTGCCAGCAGCCACACGGGATGGGACACTGAAGCTTTCTTT.

V is TRBV9 and J is TRBJ2-3, with TRBD2 matching over 9 bases. The junction had 12 bases not matched to a gene; V was cut back by 4 bases and J by 3 bases. CDR3 length: 17 amino acids. Germline lookup yields CDR1 SGDLS and CDR2 YYNGEE. Here the CDR3 DNA reads TGTGCCAGCAGCCTCCGCGGGGGGGCAACAAGGACAGATACGCAGTATTTT. Protein sequence: CASSLRGGATRTDTQYF.

The chain couples TRBV3-1 (or the pseudogene TRBV3-2) to TRBJ2-3, with 10 nucleotides matching TRBD2. The germline CDR1 and CDR2 sequences are LGHDT and YNNKEL (reference sequence). This CDR3 comprises 14 residues. The junction had 11 bases not matched to a gene; V was cut back by 4 bases and J by 13 bases. CDR3: CASSPGTSAPREYF. Here the CDR3 DNA reads TGTGCCAGCAGCCCCGGGACTAGCGCGCCCCGGGAGTATTTT.

The chain employs TRBV29-1 and TRBJ1-2; no reliable D call. With 8 bases removed from V and 4 bases from J, the gap between germline ends came to 17 bases. Germline values: CDR1 SQVTM, CDR2 ANQGSEA. The CDR3 has 13 residues. The CDR3 sequence is CSTSGGEGYGYTF. CDR3 in DNA: TGCAGCACCTCGGGTGGTGAGGGCTATGGCTACACCTTC.

The chain uses TRBV21-1 and TRBJ2-3; TRBD1, the table's D call, was not compared with the DNA. TRBV21-1 is annotated as a pseudogene. The CDR3 covers 15 residues. CDR3 nucleotides: TGTGCCAGCAGCATAAGGGGAACTAGCACAGATACGCAGTATTTT. This gives the protein CASSIRGTSTDTQYF.

The chain carries TRBV7-3 and TRBJ2-1; no reliable D call. The CDR3 spans 13 residues. V lost 2 bases to trimming and J lost 9 bases, with 11 bases between them. From germline, CDR1 is SGHTA and CDR2 FQGTGA. This CDR3 is CASSLDLVTEQFF. The CDR3 region has the DNA TGTGCCAGCAGCTTAGATCTAGTTACTGAGCAGTTCTTC.

The chain employs TRBV19 and TRBJ1-4; maybe TRBD1 (5 bases). The V end was cut by 4 bases, the J end by 1 base, with 10 bases between. CDR1 is LNHDA, CDR2 SQIVND, per germline (reference sequence). The CDR3 covers 15 residues. The chain's CDR3 is CASSTRTRTNEKLFF. The CDR3 DNA follows: TGTGCCAGTAGTACAAGGACAAGAACTAATGAAAAACTGTTTTTT.

This clone showed up just a few times. This chain uses TRBV4-1 with TRBJ2-2; 9 bases line up with TRBD2. The V and J ends lost 1 base and 5 bases, in that order; junction bases with no gene match: 5. Germline CDR1 reads MGHRA; CDR2 reads YSYEKL. The length of the CDR3 is 16 residues. The CDR3 nucleotides read TGCGCCAGCAGCCAAGTAGGGACTAGCACTACCGGGGAGCTGTTTTTT. It encodes CASSQVGTSTTGELFF.

This sequence joins TRBV19 and TRBJ1-5; TRBD1 agrees at 9 bases. The germline V gene encodes CDR1 LNHDA and CDR2 SQIVND (reference sequence). The CDR3 extends over 18 amino acids. The junction had 13 bases not matched to a gene; V was cut back by 5 bases and J by 2 bases. CDR3 in amino acids: CASSVGQGKVWRNQPQHF. CDR3 nucleotide sequence: TGTGCCAGTAGTGTCGGACAGGGGAAAGTATGGCGCAATCAGCCCCAGCATTTT.

The V call is TRBV13, the J call TRBJ2-5; D unresolved. Germline V gives CDR1 PRHDT, CDR2 FYEKMQ (reference sequence). The CDR3 contains 14 residues. The V end was cut by 3 bases, the J end by 3 bases, with 11 bases between. In nucleotides, the CDR3 is TGTGCCAGCAGCTTCTCAGGCCCCAAAGAGACCCAGTACTTC. It translates to CASSFSGPKETQYF.

The chain combines TRBV5-6 with TRBJ2-1; 7 bases are a match to TRBD1. The CDR3 runs 14 residues. CDR1 and CDR2 (germline): SGHDT, YYEEEE. Germline trimming cut 4 bases from V and 2 bases from J; bases unmatched to any gene: 3. CDR3: CASSPGTAYNEQFF. In DNA, the CDR3 is TGTGCCAGCAGCCCCGGGACAGCCTACAATGAGCAGTTCTTC. The whole variable domain, remainder taken from reference TRBV5-6 and TRBJ2-1, is DAGVTQSPTHLIKTRGQQVTLRCSPKSGHDTVSWYQQALGQGPQFIFQYYEEEERQRGNFPDRFSGHQFPNYSSELNVNALLLGDSALYLCASSPGTAYNEQFFGPGTRLTVL.

In the case of this clone: The same CDR3 arises from other DNA sequences in this sample as well. The chain recombines TRBV9 with TRBJ1-3; D is unresolved. Deletions cut 2 bases from V and 1 base from J, with 7 bases between. CDR1 is SGDLS and CDR2 is YYNGEE in the germline V gene. This CDR3 has 14 residues. CDR3 coding DNA: TGTGCCAGCAGCGTGGGCAGTTCTGGAAACACCATATATTTT. Translation: CASSVGSSGNTIYF.

CDR3 in DNA: TGCGCCAGCAGCGCCCCAGCCGGGGAGCAGTTCTTC. This gives the protein CASSAPAGEQFF. The V and J genes are TRBV4-1 and TRBJ2-1; D is undetermined. Germline-derived CDR1 and CDR2 are MGHRA and YSYEKL. The CDR3 totals 12 residues. With 5 bases removed from V and 10 bases from J, the gap between germline ends came to 12 bases.

The J gene is TRBJ2-3, the V gene TRBV2; 10 nucleotides line up with TRBD2. Germline-derived CDR1 and CDR2 are SNHLY and FYNNEI. CDR3 length: 15 residues. V shed 8 bases and J 4 bases; nucleotides not matched to a gene: 9. The CDR3 DNA follows: TGTGCCAGCCGGCAGCGGGGGGGAGGCTCAGATACGCAGTATTTT. Translating gives CASRQRGGGSDTQYF.

The chain carries TRBV11-3 and TRBJ2-1, with TRBD1 identical over 10 bases. There are 13 residues in the CDR3. Unmatched junction bases numbered 6, after V lost 6 bases and J lost 10 bases. CDR1 is SGHNT, CDR2 YENEEA, per germline. The DNA for the CDR3 is TGTGCCAGCAGGGGACAGGGGACTAGAGAGCAGTTCTTC. The encoded protein is CASRGQGTREQFF.

This clone was observed a few times. This chain connects TRBV7-9 to TRBJ2-3, with 9 nucleotides matching TRBD1. The J segment lost 2 bases and the V segment lost 4 bases, leaving 4 bases of the junction unmatched. The germline V gene has CDR1 SEHNR and CDR2 FQNEAQ (reference sequence). The CDR3 contains 15 residues. CDR3 protein: CASSYTGGLTDTQYF. The CDR3 DNA reads as TGTGCCAGCAGCTATACAGGGGGCCTCACAGATACGCAGTATTTT.

The chain joins TRBV7-8 to TRBJ1-6, with D possibly being TRBD1 (6 bases). The CDR3 covers 13 residues. The germline V gene has CDR1 SGHVS and CDR2 FQNEAQ. Deletions cut 10 bases from V and 3 bases from J, with 10 bases between. The CDR3 here is CATGQLYNSPLHF. CDR3 bases: TGTGCCACCGGACAGCTCTATAATTCACCCCTCCACTTT.

This clone was recorded once. DNA for the CDR3: TGTGCCAGCAGCTTGTCCCAGACTAGCGGGGGCCAGACCCAGTACTTC. Its translation is CASSLSQTSGGQTQYF. The chain joins TRBV5-4 to TRBJ2-5, with 12 bases lining up with TRBD2. CDR1 and CDR2 from the germline V gene are SGHNT and YYREEE (reference sequence). This CDR3 region has 16 residues. Unmatched junction bases numbered 7, after V lost 1 base and J lost 6 bases.

In DNA, the CDR3 is TGTGCCAGCAGTTACCCCTTGACAGGGATGGGTGGCTACACCTTC. It codes for CASSYPLTGMGGYTF. The rearrangement joins TRBV6-2 or TRBV6-3 to TRBJ1-2, with 7 bases aligning to TRBD1. Losses at the gene ends were 2 bases for V and 7 bases for J; bases not matched to a gene: 10. This CDR3 has 15 residues. The germline V gene has CDR1 MNHEY and CDR2 SVGEGT.